The T cell receptor beta chain described here comes from a study of graft-versus-host responses after intestinal transplantation. In the study overall: As for transplant type, recipients had multivisceral, liver-intestinal, or isolated intestinal grafts. Every transplant recipient was induced with anti-thymocyte globulin, then maintained on tacrolimus and steroids for around 3 years.

On this clone: Its target is not known.

V lost 3 bases, J lost 3 bases, and 23 bases lay in between. From germline, CDR1 is SQVTM and CDR2 ANQGSEA. CDR3 size: 17 residues. Sequencing was performed with immunoSEQ multiplex PCR; in TCRdb, only in-frame clones are kept and a portion is missing. The table lists approximately 75,000 clones, 94% of them singletons, with around 0.53% in the top ten. The sample was unstimulated CD8+ T cells sorted from spleen or lymph node cells, taken before intestinal transplant. This sequence originates from a human donor who received an intestinal transplant. The chain links TRBV29-1 to TRBJ2-5, with D unclear. The CDR3 reads CSVDGLVDGPTEETQYF. In DNA, the CDR3 is TGCAGCGTTGACGGGCTAGTTGACGGCCCAACCGAAGAGACCCAGTACTTC. Complete variable domain (other parts from reference TRBV29-1 and TRBJ2-5): SAVISQKPSRDICQRGTSLTIQCQVDSQVTMMFWYRQQPGQSLTLIATANQGSEATYESGFVIDKFPISRPNLTFSTLTVSNMSPEDSSIYLCSVDGLVDGPTEETQYFGPGTRLLVL.